This T cell receptor (beta chain) originates from a study of cytomegalovirus exposure and HLA in healthy donors. Looking at the study overall: Unique TCRs from HLA-typed donors, about 85 million of them, were held in an early data release.

Study-wide results and caveats: Presence/absence comparisons presumed near-even sequencing depth among donors. Reports indicated that the classifier achieved high specificity and sensitivity in diagnosing cytomegalovirus status. With DRB1 most and HLA-C fewest, TCR association rates differed between HLA loci in a later analysis.

The PCR ran on 60 Vbeta and 13 Jbeta primers. Method: immunoSEQ multiplex PCR; TCRdb's copy keeps in-frame clones and lacks some. Seen here are tens of thousands of clones, over 75% observed once, and the top ten hold around 3.8%. On this clone: The target antigen is unknown.

This CDR3 contains 13 residues. Trimming took off 0 bases at V and 7 bases at J, with 6 bases between the two ends. The genes are TRBV23-1 and TRBJ1-4; D is undetermined. TRBV23-1 is an ORF for which the function is uncertain. This TCR came from a man aged 45 to 65 in good health and CMV-seronegative. Material for sequencing was PBMCs. The CDR3 DNA is TGCGCCAGCAGTCAATCGAGGGTTGAAAAACTGTTTTTT. As protein: CASSQSRVEKLFF.